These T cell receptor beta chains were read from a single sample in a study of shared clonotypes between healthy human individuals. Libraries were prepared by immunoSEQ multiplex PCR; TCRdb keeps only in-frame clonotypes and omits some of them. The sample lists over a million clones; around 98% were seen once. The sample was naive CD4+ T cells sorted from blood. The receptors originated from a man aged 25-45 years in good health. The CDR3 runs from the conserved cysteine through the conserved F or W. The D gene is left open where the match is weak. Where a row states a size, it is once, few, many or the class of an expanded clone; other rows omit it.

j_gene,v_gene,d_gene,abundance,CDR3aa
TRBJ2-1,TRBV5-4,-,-,CASSYGTQSSYNEQFF
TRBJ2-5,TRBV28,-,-,CASSLVGIGQETQYF
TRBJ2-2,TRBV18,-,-,CASSLAEGTGELFF
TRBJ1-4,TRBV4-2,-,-,CASSLSGGTNEKLFF
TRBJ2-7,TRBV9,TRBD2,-,CASSSGGNSLYEQYF
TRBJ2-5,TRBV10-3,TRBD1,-,CAISETNRGQETQYF
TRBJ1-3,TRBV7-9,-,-,CASSLVGGNTIYF
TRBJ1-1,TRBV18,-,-,CATIGGANTEAFF
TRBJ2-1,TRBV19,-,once,CASSISWGRKDNEQFF
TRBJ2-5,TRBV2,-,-,CASSEQGAQETQYF
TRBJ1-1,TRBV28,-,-,CASSTTAPTEAFF
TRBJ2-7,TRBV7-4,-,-,CASSLGVRRYEQYF
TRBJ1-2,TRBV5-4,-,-,CASSLVGVRTGYTF
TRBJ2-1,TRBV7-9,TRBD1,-,CASSLVLGTGGNEQFF
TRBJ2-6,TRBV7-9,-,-,CASSYGLLQTGANVLTF
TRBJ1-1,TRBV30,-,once,CAWTLSGHLNTEAFF
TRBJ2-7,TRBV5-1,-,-,CASSLTAVSPSEQYF
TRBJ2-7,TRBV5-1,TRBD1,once,CASSSTGTGDPYEQYF
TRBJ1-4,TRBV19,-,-,CASSTQGRGEKLFF
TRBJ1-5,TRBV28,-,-,CASSPIPGRVGQPQHF
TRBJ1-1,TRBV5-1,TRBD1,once,CASSLDTGTGGLSTEAFF
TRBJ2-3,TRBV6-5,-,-,CASRTESSSDTQYF